This TCR beta chain is from a study of T cells expressing NK-cell markers. Study overall: In the group of eight sequenced donors, seven were HCMV-seropositive and one was seronegative. Study findings and constraints: These same clonotypes (in a few donors) also led the CD3+CD56-NKG2C+ fraction. For about six donors, the dominant NKG2C+ clonotypes made up roughly 1.0-7.5% of their CD8+ T cells.

The germline CDR1 and CDR2 sequences are MNHEY and SMNVEV (reference sequence). This CDR3 has 13 amino acids. Of note for this clonotype: Its matching antigen is unknown.

The cDNA for TCR beta came from 5'RACE template switching with UMIs. TCRdb re-analyzed the 5' RACE reads; it lists each CDR3 protein once, without DNA. The sample has over 120,000 distinct CDR3 sequences, and its top ten clones hold around 12%. Sequenced material: blood T cells: a sorted CD56 or NKG2C T cell subset, CD4+ or CD8+ T cells, or bulk PBMC T cells (not recorded which). The TCR comes from a man aged 18-30 years in good health. This chain joins TRBV27 and TRBJ1-2. CDR3 residues: CASSGGGQNGYTF.